The 4 T cell receptor beta chains below come from one sample, sequenced in a study of post-analysis software for immune sequencing data (dated by TCRdb to 2013 to 2016). Paper-wide results and their limitations: Significantly higher frequencies in patients than in controls were found for five or six TRBV segments, including TRBV5-6, TRBV5-1 and TRBV20-1.

The library was prepared using PCR. The sequencing machine was an Illumina HiSeq 2500. To reduce PCR and sequencing biases, unique molecular identifiers were incorporated into the TCR beta cDNA libraries. In-frame beta chains were kept once TCRdb had trimmed the public reads at Q25 with fastp and called clones with MiXCR. Rows merge per CDR3 protein into single entries with the most common DNA and genes. The sample table records approximately 630,000 distinct CDR3 sequences; 59% of these occur just once. The ten largest clonotypes hold about 11% of the sample. These receptors are not linked to any known antigen. Sequencing was carried out using blood. Every receptor here comes from a girl aged 2 to 9 with multiple sclerosis.

The chain combines TRBV5-1 with TRBJ1-2; a possible D gene is TRBD1 (5 bases). V was trimmed by 3 bases and J by 5 bases, leaving 14 bases between them. CDR1 and CDR2 (germline): SGHRS, YFSETQ. CDR3 length: 14 amino acids. The CDR3 coding sequence is TGCGCCAGCAGCTGGGACTCGGGGATATATGGCTACACCTTC. Translation: CASSWDSGIYGYTF.

The genes are TRBV3-1 and TRBJ2-2, with a weak D call TRBD2 (5 bases). CDR1 is LGHDT, CDR2 YNNKEL, per germline (reference sequence). This CDR3 has 16 amino acids. V was trimmed by 1 base and J by 6 bases, leaving 15 bases between them. This CDR3 reads CASSQGATSGSGELFF. The CDR3 coding sequence is TGTGCCAGCAGCCAAGGAGCTACGAGCGGCTCCGGGGAGCTGTTTTTT.

The V gene is TRBV2, the J gene TRBJ2-7; D gene uncertain. The CDR3 runs 13 residues. Trimming stripped 0 bases from V and 3 bases from J, with 6 bases between. The germline gives CDR1 SNHLY, CDR2 FYNNEI. The CDR3 DNA reads TGTGCCAGCAGTGAAGCGCTCGACTACGAGCAGTACTTC. Encoded protein: CASSEALDYEQYF.

The CDR3: CASSLASRKKGSLHF. The CDR3, as DNA: TGTGCCAGCAGTTTAGCATCGCGGAAAAAGGGGTCCCTCCACTTT. J is TRBJ1-6 and V is TRBV12-3 or TRBV12-4; the D gene is possibly TRBD1 (5 bases). With 0 bases removed from V and 14 bases from J, the gap between germline ends came to 17 bases. This CDR3 comprises 15 residues.